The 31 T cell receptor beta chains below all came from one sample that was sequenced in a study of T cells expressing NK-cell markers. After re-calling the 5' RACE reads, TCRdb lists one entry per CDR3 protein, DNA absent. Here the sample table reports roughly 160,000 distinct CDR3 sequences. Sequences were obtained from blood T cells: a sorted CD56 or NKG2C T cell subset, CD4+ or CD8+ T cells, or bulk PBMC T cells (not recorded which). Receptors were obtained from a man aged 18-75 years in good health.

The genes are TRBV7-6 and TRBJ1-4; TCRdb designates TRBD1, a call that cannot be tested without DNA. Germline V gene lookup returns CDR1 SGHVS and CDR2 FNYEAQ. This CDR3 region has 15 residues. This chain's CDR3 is CASSQRTGDPEKLFF.

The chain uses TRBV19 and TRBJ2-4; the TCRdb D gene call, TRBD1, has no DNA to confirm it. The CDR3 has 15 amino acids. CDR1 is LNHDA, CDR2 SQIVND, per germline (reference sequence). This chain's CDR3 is CATRVAQGRKNIQYF.

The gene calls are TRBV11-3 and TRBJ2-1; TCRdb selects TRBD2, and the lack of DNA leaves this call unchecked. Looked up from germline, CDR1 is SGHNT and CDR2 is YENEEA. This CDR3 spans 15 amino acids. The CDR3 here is CASSSPSVGNNEQFF.

CDR3 sequence: CASSLGLGGDPYEQYF. The gene calls are TRBV7-8 and TRBJ2-7. CDR3 length equals 16 residues. Germline assignment: CDR1 SGHVS and CDR2 FQNEAQ.

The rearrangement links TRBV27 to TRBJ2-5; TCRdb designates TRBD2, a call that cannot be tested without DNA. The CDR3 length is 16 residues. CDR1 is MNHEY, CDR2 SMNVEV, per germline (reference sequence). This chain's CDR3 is CASSPGTSGVYETQYF.

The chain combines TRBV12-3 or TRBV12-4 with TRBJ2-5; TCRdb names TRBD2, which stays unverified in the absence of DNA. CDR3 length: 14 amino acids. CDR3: CASTKIGTPETQYF.

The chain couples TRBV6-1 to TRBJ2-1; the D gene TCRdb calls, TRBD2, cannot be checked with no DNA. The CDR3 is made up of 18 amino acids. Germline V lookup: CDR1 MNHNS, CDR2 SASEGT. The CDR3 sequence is CASSVTSGGLVSYNEQFF.

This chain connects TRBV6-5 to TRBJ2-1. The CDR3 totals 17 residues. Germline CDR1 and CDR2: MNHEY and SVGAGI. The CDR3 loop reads CASSYSDTLSSYNEQFF.

The CDR3 protein is CASSSAARGQGPFYEQYF. The J gene is TRBJ2-7, the V gene TRBV27; TCRdb's D call of TRBD1 is untestable without DNA. This CDR3 has 18 amino acids. Germline loops: CDR1 MNHEY, CDR2 SMNVEV (reference sequence).

CDR3: CASSLKDDEQYF. The chain employs TRBV5-6 and TRBJ2-7. Germline V gives CDR1 SGHDT, CDR2 YYEEEE. CDR3 length: 12 residues. The variable domain in full, completed from reference TRBV5-6 and TRBJ2-7, reads DAGVTQSPTHLIKTRGQQVTLRCSPKSGHDTVSWYQQALGQGPQFIFQYYEEEERQRGNFPDRFSGHQFPNYSSELNVNALLLGDSALYLCASSLKDDEQYFGPGTRLTVT.

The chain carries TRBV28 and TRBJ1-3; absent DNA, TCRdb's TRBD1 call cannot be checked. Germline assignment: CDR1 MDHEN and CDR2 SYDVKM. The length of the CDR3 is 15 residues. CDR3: CASSLGTGAGNTIYF.

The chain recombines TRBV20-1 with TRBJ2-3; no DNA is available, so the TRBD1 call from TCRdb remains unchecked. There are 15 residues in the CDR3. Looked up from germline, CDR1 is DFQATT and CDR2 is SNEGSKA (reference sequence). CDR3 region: CSAVPDQQSTDTQYF.

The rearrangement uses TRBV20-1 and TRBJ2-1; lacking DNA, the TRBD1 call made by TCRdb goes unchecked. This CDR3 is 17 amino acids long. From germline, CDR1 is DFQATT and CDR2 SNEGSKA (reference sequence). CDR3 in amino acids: CSARDRLAGGHYNEQFF.

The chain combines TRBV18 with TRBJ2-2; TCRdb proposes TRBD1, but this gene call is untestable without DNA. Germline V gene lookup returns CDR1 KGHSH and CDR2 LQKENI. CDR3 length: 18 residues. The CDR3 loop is CASSLLFDRRGSSGELFF.

CDR3 residues: CASRAGQGAWYNEQFF. The chain links TRBV6-2 or TRBV6-3 to TRBJ2-1; lacking DNA, the TRBD1 call made by TCRdb goes unchecked. Germline V lookup: CDR1 MNHEY, CDR2 SVGEGT. There are 16 residues in the CDR3.

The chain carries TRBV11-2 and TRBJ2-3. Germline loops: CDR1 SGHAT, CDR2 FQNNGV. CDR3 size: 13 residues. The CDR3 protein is CASSPVGTDTQYF.

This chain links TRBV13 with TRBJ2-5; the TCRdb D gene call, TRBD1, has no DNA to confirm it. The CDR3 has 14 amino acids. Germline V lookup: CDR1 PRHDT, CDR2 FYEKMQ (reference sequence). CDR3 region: CASTRGSAPWAQYF.

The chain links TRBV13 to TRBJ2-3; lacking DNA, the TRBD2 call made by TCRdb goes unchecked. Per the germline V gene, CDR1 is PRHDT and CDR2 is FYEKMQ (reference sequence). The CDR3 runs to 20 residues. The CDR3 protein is CASSANPGLGREAGTDTQYF. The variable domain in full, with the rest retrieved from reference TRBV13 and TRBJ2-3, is AAGVIQSPRHLIKEKRETATLKCYPIPRHDTVYWYQQGPGQDPQFLISFYEKMQSDKGSIPDRFSAQQFSDYHSELNMSSLELGDSALYFCASSANPGLGREAGTDTQYFGPGTRLTVL.

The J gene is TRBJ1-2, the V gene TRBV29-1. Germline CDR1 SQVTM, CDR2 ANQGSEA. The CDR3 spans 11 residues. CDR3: CSVGLEVGYTF.

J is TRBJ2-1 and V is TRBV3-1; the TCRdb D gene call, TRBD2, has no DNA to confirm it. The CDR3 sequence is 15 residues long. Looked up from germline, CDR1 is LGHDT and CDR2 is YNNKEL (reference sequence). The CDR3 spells CASSQEDYSYNEQFF.

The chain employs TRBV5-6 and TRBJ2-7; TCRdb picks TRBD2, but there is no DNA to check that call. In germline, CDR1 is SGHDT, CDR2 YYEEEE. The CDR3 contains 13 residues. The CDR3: CASALGGLDEQYF.

The CDR3 protein is CASSQIRDRAYEQYF. This chain connects TRBV4-1 to TRBJ2-7; TCRdb gives TRBD1 as the D gene, but with no DNA this cannot be confirmed. The CDR3 is 15 residues long. The germline CDR1 and CDR2 sequences are MGHRA and YSYEKL.

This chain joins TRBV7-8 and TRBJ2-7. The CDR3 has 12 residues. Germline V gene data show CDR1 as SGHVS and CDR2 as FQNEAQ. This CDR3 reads CASSFVSYEQYF.

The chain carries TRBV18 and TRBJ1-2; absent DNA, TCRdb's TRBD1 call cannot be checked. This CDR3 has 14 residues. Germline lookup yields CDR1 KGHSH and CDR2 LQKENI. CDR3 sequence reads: CASSPRDTGYGYTF.

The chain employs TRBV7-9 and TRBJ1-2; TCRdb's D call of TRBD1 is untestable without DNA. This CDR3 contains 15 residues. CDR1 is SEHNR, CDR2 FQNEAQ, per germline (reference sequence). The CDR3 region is CASSFPGQGFYGYTF.

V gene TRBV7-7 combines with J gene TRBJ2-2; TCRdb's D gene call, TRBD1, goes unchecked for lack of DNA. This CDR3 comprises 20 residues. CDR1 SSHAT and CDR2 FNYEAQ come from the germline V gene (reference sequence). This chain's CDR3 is CASSPLPGQGLAGRTGELFF.

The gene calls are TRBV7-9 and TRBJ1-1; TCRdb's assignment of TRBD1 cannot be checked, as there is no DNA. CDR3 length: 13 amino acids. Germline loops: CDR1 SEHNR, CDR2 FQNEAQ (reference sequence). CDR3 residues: CASSAGQFTEAFF.

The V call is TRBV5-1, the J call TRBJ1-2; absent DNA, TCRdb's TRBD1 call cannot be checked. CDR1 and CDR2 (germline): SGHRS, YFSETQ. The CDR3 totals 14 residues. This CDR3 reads CASSWETGGNGYTF.

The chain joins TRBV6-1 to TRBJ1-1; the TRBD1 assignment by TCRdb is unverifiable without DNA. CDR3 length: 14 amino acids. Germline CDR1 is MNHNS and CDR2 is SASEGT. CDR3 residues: CASPRRSGGTEAFF.

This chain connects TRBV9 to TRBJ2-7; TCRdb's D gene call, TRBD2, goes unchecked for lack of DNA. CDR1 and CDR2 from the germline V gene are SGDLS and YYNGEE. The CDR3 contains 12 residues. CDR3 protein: CASSPRGREQYF. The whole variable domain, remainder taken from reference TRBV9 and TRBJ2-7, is DSGVTQTPKHLITATGQRVTLRCSPRSGDLSVYWYQQSLDQGLQFLIQYYNGEERAKGNILERFSAQQFPDLHSELNLSSLELGDSALYFCASSPRGREQYFGPGTRLTVT.

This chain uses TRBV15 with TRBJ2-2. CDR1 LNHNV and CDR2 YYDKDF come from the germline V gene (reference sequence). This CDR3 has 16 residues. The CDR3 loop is CATSRENRDRTGELFF. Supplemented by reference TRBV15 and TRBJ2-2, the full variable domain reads DAMVIQNPRYQVTQFGKPVTLSCSQTLNHNVMYWYQQKSSQAPKLLFHYYDKDFNNEADTPDNFQSRRPNTSFCFLDIRSPGLGDTAMYLCATSRENRDRTGELFFGEGSRLTVL.